This TCR beta chain was documented in a study of blood T cell repertoires in COVID-19. Background on the study: Material from acute and convalescent COVID-19 was sourced from the United States, Italy and Spain.

Germline V gene lookup returns CDR1 SGHTA and CDR2 FQGTGA. The CDR3 length is 14 residues. Trimming left V 0 bases short and J 11 bases short, with 16 bases between. Generated by immunoSEQ multiplex PCR, the TCRdb table keeps only in-frame clones and is missing some. The repertoire has a few hundred thousand clones, under 90% of them found once; the top ten carry over 15%. The sequenced sample was peripheral blood. The source is an elderly woman with active or convalescent COVID-19. The gene calls are TRBV7-3 and TRBJ1-1; D remains unclear. In nucleotides, the CDR3 is TGTGCCAGCAGCTTAACCGACGGGTTGGCTGGGGCTTTCTTT. This codes for CASSLTDGLAGAFF.